A single T cell receptor (beta chain) is shown here with its context. The data were produced by immunoSEQ multiplex PCR, yet TCRdb's version contains in-frame clones alone and is incomplete. The table has around 40,000 clones, more than 85% seen once; the top ten hold about 0.4%. These data belong to a study of T cell changes during pregnancy in multiple sclerosis. The CDR3 has 14 residues. The germline V gene encodes CDR1 SQVTM and CDR2 ANQGSEA. J lost 6 bases, V lost 0 bases, and 7 bases had no gene match. The rearrangement links TRBV29-1 to TRBJ2-5; 7 nucleotides line up with TRBD1. The source is a female donor with multiple sclerosis, enrolled in a pregnancy study. The specimen was CD4+ T cells from peripheral blood mononuclear cells, collected in the second trimester of pregnancy. CDR3 sequence reads: CSVEDRGGRKTQYF. The CDR3 region has the DNA TGCAGCGTTGAAGATAGAGGGGGCCGGAAGACCCAGTACTTC.